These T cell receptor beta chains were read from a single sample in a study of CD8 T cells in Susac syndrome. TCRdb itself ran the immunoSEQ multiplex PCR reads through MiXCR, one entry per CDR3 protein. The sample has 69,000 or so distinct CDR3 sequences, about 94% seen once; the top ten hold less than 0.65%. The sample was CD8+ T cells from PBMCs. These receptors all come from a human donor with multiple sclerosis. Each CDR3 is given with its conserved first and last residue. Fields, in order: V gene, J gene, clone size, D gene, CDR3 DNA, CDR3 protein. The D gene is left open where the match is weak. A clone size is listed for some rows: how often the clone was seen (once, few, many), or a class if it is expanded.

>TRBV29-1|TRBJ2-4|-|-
TGCAGCGTTGAAGAGACAGACAAAAACATTCAGTACTTC
CSVEETDKNIQYF
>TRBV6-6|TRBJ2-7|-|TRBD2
TGTGCCAGCAGGAGCGGGAGTACGATTGACGAGCAGTACTTC
CASRSGSTIDEQYF
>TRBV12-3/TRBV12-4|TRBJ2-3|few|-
TGTGCCAGCAGCCCTTCAGGGGGGCGGGATACGCAGTATTTT
CASSPSGGRDTQYF
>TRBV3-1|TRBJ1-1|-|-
TGTGCCAGCAGCCATGGCGGTGAGGGCCCTGAAGCTTTCTTT
CASSHGGEGPEAFF
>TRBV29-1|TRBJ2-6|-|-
TGCAGCGTTGAAACGGGGAGTGGGGCCAACGTCCTGACTTTC
CSVETGSGANVLTF
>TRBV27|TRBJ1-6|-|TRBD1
TGTGCCAGCAGCCTTTCACCGACAGGGTATAATTCACCCCTCCACTTT
CASSLSPTGYNSPLHF
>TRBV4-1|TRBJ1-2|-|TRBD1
TGCGCCAGCAGAATTACAGGGGCAGGAGATGGCTACACCTTC
CASRITGAGDGYTF
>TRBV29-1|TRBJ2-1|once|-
TGCAGCGCTGGGGAGGAGTTTGGATCCTACAATGAGCAGTTCTTC
CSAGEEFGSYNEQFF
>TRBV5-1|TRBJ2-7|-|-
TGCGCCAGCAGTTCCGGGACTGAGAGCTCCTACGAGCAGTACTTC
CASSSGTESSYEQYF
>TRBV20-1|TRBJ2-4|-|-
TGCAGTGCTAGAACCGTAGCCAAAAACATTCAGTACTTC
CSARTVAKNIQYF
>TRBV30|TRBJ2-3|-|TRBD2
TGTGCCTGGAGTGGTGCGGGGGCAGATACGCAGTATTTT
CAWSGAGADTQYF